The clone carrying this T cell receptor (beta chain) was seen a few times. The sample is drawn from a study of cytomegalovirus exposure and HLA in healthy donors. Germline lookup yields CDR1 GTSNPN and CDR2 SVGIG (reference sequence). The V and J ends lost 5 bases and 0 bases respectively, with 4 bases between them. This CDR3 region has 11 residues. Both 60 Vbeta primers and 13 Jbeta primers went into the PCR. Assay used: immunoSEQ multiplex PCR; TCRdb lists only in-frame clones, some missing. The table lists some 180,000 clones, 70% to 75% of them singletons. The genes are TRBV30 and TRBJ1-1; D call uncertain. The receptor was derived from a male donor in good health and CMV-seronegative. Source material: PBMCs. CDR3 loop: CAWGMNTEAFF. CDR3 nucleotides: TGTGCCTGGGGCATGAACACTGAAGCTTTCTTT.